The next 24 T cell receptor beta chains were all read from a single sample in a study of T-cell memory formation after mild COVID-19. MiXCR, applied by TCRdb to the 5' RACE reads, yields one record per CDR3 protein. The sample gives approximately 290,000 distinct CDR3 sequences, less than 20% of which show up once; over 20% is in the top ten. Sequenced sample: PBMCs or a T cell subset sorted from them (not recorded which). The receptors were gathered from a man aged 18 to 29 who had mild COVID-19 (a few samples of this study predate the infection). Cell type and time point are not known.

This clonotype was recorded a few times. The rearrangement joins TRBV28 to TRBJ2-3; tentative D call: TRBD2 (6 bases). The V end was cut by 4 bases, the J end by 4 bases, with 15 bases between. This CDR3 contains 15 residues. The germline V gene has CDR1 MDHEN and CDR2 SYDVKM. The CDR3 nucleotides are TGTGCCAGCAGTTCGAACCGGGGGAGCGCAGATACGCAGTATTTT. Protein product: CASSSNRGSADTQYF.

J is TRBJ1-1 and V is TRBV5-5; the D gene is possibly TRBD1 (5 bases). The CDR3 runs 17 residues. Germline CDR1 reads SGHKS; CDR2 reads YYEKEE (reference sequence). Trimming left V 3 bases short and J 6 bases short, with 24 bases between. CDR3 in DNA: TGTGCCAGCAGCTCCCTCATAGGTGGGGGGGTTGGATCTGAAGCTTTCTTT. It encodes CASSSLIGGGVGSEAFF. Combining the CDR3 with reference TRBV5-5 and TRBJ1-1 gives the whole variable domain DAGVTQSPTHLIKTRGQQVTLRCSPISGHKSVSWYQQVLGQGPQFIFQYYEKEERGRGNFPDRFSARQFPNYSSELNVNALLLGDSALYLCASSSLIGGGVGSEAFFGQGTRLTVV.

The CDR3 loop is CASSHDGNTGELFF. CDR3 nucleotide sequence: TGTGCCAGCAGTCACGACGGAAACACCGGGGAGCTGTTTTTT. This chain joins TRBV6-6 and TRBJ2-2, with D unresolved. Looked up from germline, CDR1 is MNHNY and CDR2 is SVGAGI (reference sequence). The V and J ends lost 5 bases and 2 bases respectively, with 9 bases between them. The CDR3 sequence is 14 residues long.

V is TRBV14 and J is TRBJ1-1; no definite D call. The germline CDR1 and CDR2 sequences are SGHDN and FVKESK. The CDR3 spans 13 residues. V lost 2 bases, J lost 6 bases, and 10 bases lay in between. CDR3 amino acids: CASSQSSNAEAFF. The CDR3 DNA reads TGTGCCAGCAGCCAATCCTCTAATGCTGAAGCTTTCTTT.

J is TRBJ2-2 and V is TRBV5-5; weak D call: TRBD2 (6 bases). Germline V gene data show CDR1 as SGHKS and CDR2 as YYEKEE (reference sequence). The CDR3 runs to 14 residues. The germline V and J ends were trimmed by 3 bases and 6 bases, with 12 bases remaining between them. The CDR3 reads CASSWEVEAGELFF. As DNA, the CDR3 is TGTGCCAGCAGCTGGGAGGTAGAGGCCGGGGAGCTGTTTTTT.

This clonotype was seen more than once but under ten times. The chain links TRBV4-1 to TRBJ1-1; the D gene is possibly TRBD1 (5 bases). Trimming took 0 bases from V and 0 from J, leaving 8 bases between them. Germline CDR1 MGHRA, CDR2 YSYEKL. CDR3 length: 15 amino acids. CDR3 region: CASSQEDIMNTEAFF. Written as DNA, the CDR3 is TGCGCCAGCAGCCAAGAGGACATCATGAACACTGAAGCTTTCTTT.

The table lists this clonotype with a few counts. The V call is TRBV12-3 or TRBV12-4, the J call TRBJ1-1; D not certain. The CDR3 totals 12 residues. V was pared by 5 bases and J by 7 bases, with 11 bases between. The CDR3 spells CASSPGVGEAFF. CDR3 in DNA: TGTGCCAGCAGTCCCGGGGTAGGTGAAGCTTTCTTT.

This clonotype was picked up a small number of times. The CDR3 DNA reads TGTGCCAGCAGCCCCCAATCCGGACAGGGGATAAACACTGAAGCTTTCTTT. This sequence encodes CASSPQSGQGINTEAFF. This chain uses TRBV7-9 with TRBJ1-1; 9 nucleotides align to TRBD1. The CDR3 extends over 17 amino acids. V shed 5 bases, J shed 2 bases, and the junction held 12 bases outside the gene matches. Germline loops: CDR1 SEHNR, CDR2 FQNEAQ (reference sequence).

The chain is built from TRBV30 and TRBJ1-2; a weak D match, TRBD1 (5 bases). V lost 2 bases, J lost 4 bases, and 8 bases lay in between. The germline gives CDR1 GTSNPN, CDR2 SVGIG (reference sequence). This CDR3 comprises 12 residues. The CDR3 reads CAWSTGAYGYTF. For the CDR3, the DNA is TGTGCCTGGAGTACAGGCGCCTATGGCTACACCTTC.

This clonotype appeared a few times. The rearrangement joins TRBV23-1 to TRBJ2-7; D is possibly TRBD2 (5 bases). TRBV23-1 is assigned to the ORF class and has an uncertain function. This CDR3 is built from 15 residues. Trimming removed 0 bases at V and 3 bases at J, with 12 bases between. The CDR3 region is CASSQSTRGHYEQYV. In DNA form, the CDR3 reads TGCGCCAGCAGTCAATCAACCAGAGGGCACTACGAGCAGTACGTC.

The rearrangement uses TRBV20-1 and TRBJ2-1, with a weak D call TRBD2 (6 bases). V was clipped by 0 bases and J by 0 bases, with 9 bases between them. Germline-derived CDR1 and CDR2 are DFQATT and SNEGSKA (reference sequence). The CDR3 covers 15 residues. The CDR3 region has the DNA TGCAGTGCTAGAGATAGGCGGGGCTCCTACAATGAGCAGTTCTTC. The encoded protein is CSARDRRGSYNEQFF.

In this sample, this clonotype turned up a few times. The chain employs TRBV4-1 and TRBJ2-2; 9 bases align to TRBD2. There are 17 residues in the CDR3. CDR1 and CDR2 (germline): MGHRA, YSYEKL. Losses at the gene ends were 3 bases for V and 4 bases for J; bases not matched to a gene: 9. The CDR3 reads CASSQSRGGARTGELFF. DNA of the CDR3: TGCGCCAGCAGCCAGTCGCGCGGGGGGGCCCGCACCGGGGAGCTGTTTTTT.

V gene TRBV15 combines with J gene TRBJ2-1, with 12 bases identical to TRBD2. This CDR3 comprises 15 residues. Trimming took 1 base from V and 6 from J; bases not matched to a gene: 1. Germline V gives CDR1 LNHNV, CDR2 YYDKDF (reference sequence). This CDR3 reads CATSRASGGANEQFF. In nucleotides, the CDR3 is TGTGCCACCAGCAGAGCTAGCGGGGGGGCCAATGAGCAGTTCTTC.

The rearrangement links TRBV6-2 or TRBV6-3 to TRBJ2-3; tentative D call: TRBD1 (6 bases). V shed 5 bases and J shed 2 bases, with 11 bases lying between them. CDR3 length: 14 residues. Germline loops: CDR1 MNHEY, CDR2 SVGEGT. The CDR3 DNA reads TGTGCCAGCAGTCAGGGGCCCGACACAGATACGCAGTATTTT. Its translation: CASSQGPDTDTQYF.

This clonotype showed up just a few times. The chain links TRBV2 to TRBJ2-7; D gene uncertain. Trimming took off 1 base at V and 3 bases at J, with 7 bases between the two ends. From germline, CDR1 is SNHLY and CDR2 FYNNEI. The CDR3 contains 13 residues. The CDR3 reads CASSEGASYEQYF. CDR3 coding DNA: TGTGCCAGCAGTGAAGGCGCTAGCTACGAGCAGTACTTC. Together with reference TRBV2 and TRBJ2-7, the CDR3 gives the full variable domain: EPEVTQTPSHQVTQMGQEVILRCVPISNHLYFYWYRQILGQKVEFLVSFYNNEISEKSEIFDDQFSVERPDGSNFTLKIRSTKLEDSAMYFCASSEGASYEQYFGPGTRLTVT.

The chain couples TRBV12-3 or TRBV12-4 to TRBJ2-2; the D gene is possibly TRBD2 (5 bases). Trimming removed 6 bases from V and 3 bases from J, with 14 bases in between. CDR3 length: 15 amino acids. CDR3 in DNA: TGTGCCAGCAGCCCCCTCGGGGTGGACACCGGGGAGCTGTTTTTT. Its translation is CASSPLGVDTGELFF.

In this sample, this clonotype turned up a few times. The chain has TRBV24-1 and TRBJ2-5, with TRBD1 matching 7 bases. The germline gives CDR1 KGHDR, CDR2 SFDVKD. This CDR3 has 15 residues. With V trimmed by 5 bases and J by 4 bases, 9 bases remained unmatched. The CDR3 reads CATSALDRDSETQYF. The CDR3 DNA sequence: TGTGCCACCAGTGCTCTCGACAGGGATTCAGAGACCCAGTACTTC.

This chain uses TRBV18 with TRBJ2-1; tentative D call: TRBD2 (6 bases). V lost 3 bases to trimming and J lost 4 bases, with 10 bases between them. This CDR3 contains 14 residues. From germline, CDR1 is KGHSH and CDR2 LQKENI. The CDR3 region is CASSPGGPYNEQFF. Here the CDR3 DNA reads TGTGCCAGCTCACCCGGGGGACCTTACAATGAGCAGTTCTTC.

This clonotype came up a few times. The chain links TRBV15 to TRBJ2-1; the D is unclear. Trimming took 1 base from V and 10 from J, leaving 11 bases between them. This CDR3 comprises 13 residues. The germline gives CDR1 LNHNV, CDR2 YYDKDF (reference sequence). This chain's CDR3 is CATSRATDREQFF. The CDR3 bases are TGTGCCACCAGCAGAGCCACAGACCGGGAGCAGTTCTTC. The complete variable domain, with remaining parts taken from reference TRBV15 and TRBJ2-1, reads DAMVIQNPRYQVTQFGKPVTLSCSQTLNHNVMYWYQQKSSQAPKLLFHYYDKDFNNEADTPDNFQSRRPNTSFCFLDIRSPGLGDTAMYLCATSRATDREQFFGPGTRLTVL.

The chain couples TRBV30 to TRBJ1-3; no definite D call. Trimming removed 3 bases from V and 0 bases from J, with 6 bases in between. CDR3 length equals 13 residues. Germline loops: CDR1 GTSNPN, CDR2 SVGIG (reference sequence). The CDR3 DNA reads TGTGCCTGGAGCGGTAACTCTGGAAACACCATATATTTT. As protein: CAWSGNSGNTIYF. The full variable domain, its missing parts supplied by reference TRBV30 and TRBJ1-3, is SQTIHQWPATLVQPVGSPLSLECTVEGTSNPNLYWYRQAAGRGLQLLFYSVGIGQISSEVPQNLSASRPQDRQFILSSKKLLLSDSGFYLCAWSGNSGNTIYFGEGSWLTVV.

This clonotype occurred a few times. V gene TRBV4-1 combines with J gene TRBJ2-1; possible D gene TRBD2, 5 bases. Deletions cut 3 bases from V and 0 bases from J, with 18 bases between. Germline V CDR1 and CDR2: MGHRA, YSYEKL. This CDR3 is 18 amino acids long. CDR3 nucleotide sequence: TGCGCCAGCAGCCAGAGAGGGTCCCCGGGGAGCTCCTACAATGAGCAGTTCTTC. This gives the protein CASSQRGSPGSSYNEQFF.

This clonotype came up many times. The V call is TRBV3-2, the J call TRBJ2-7; the table's D call TRBD2 went unverified against the DNA. TRBV3-2 is listed as a pseudogene. The CDR3 sequence is 16 residues long. The CDR3 reads CASSQEWKGPTYEQYV. In DNA, the CDR3 is TGTGCCAGCAGCCAAGAGTGGAAAGGGCCAACCTACGAGCAGTACGTC.

This clonotype was detected a few times. The J gene is TRBJ2-1, the V gene TRBV5-1; tentative D call: TRBD1 (7 bases). Germline CDR1 and CDR2: SGHRS and YFSETQ. Between the trimmed V and J ends, which lost 6 bases and 4 bases, there was a span of 14 bases. CDR3 length: 14 residues. The CDR3 is CASKEGAQYNEQFF. CDR3 sequence (DNA): TGCGCCAGCAAGGAGGGGGCGCAGTACAATGAGCAGTTCTTC. The full variable domain, with the rest looked up from reference TRBV5-1 and TRBJ2-1, is KAGVTQTPRYLIKTRGQQVTLSCSPISGHRSVSWYQQTPGQGLQFLFEYFSETQRNKGNFPGRFSGRQFSNSRSEMNVSTLELGDSALYLCASKEGAQYNEQFFGPGTRLTVL.

This clonotype was detected a few times. In nucleotides, the CDR3 is TGTGCCAGCAGCCAATGGAGCGGGGGGGACAATGAGCAGTTCTTC. Amino acids: CASSQWSGGDNEQFF. The chain employs TRBV4-2 and TRBJ2-1, with 10 bases fitting TRBD2. V was clipped by 2 bases and J by 5 bases; unmatched bases: 3. The CDR3 is 15 residues long. Germline V gene data show CDR1 as LGHNA and CDR2 as YNFKEQ.